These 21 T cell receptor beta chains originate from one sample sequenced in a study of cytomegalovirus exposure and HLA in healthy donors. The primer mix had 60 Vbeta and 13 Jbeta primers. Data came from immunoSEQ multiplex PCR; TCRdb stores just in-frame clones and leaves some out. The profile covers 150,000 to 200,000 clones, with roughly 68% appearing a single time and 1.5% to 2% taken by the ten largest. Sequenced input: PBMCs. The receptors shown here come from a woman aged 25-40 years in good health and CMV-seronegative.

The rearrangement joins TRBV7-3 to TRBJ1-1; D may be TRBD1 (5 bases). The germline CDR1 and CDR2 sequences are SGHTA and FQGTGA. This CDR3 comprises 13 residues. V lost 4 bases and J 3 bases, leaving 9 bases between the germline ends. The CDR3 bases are TGTGCCAGCAGCTCTCAGGGCCACACTGAAGCTTTCTTT. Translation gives CASSSQGHTEAFF.

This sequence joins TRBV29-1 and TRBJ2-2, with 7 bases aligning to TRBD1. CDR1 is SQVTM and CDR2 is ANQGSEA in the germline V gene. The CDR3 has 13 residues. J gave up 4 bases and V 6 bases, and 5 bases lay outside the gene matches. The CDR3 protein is CSVGTASTGELFF. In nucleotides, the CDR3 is TGCAGCGTGGGGACAGCGAGCACCGGGGAGCTGTTTTTT.

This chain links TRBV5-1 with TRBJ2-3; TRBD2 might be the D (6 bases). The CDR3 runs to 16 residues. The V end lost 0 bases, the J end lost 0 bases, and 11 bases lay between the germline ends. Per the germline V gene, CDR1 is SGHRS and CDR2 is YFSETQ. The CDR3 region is CASSLAGLTSTDTQYF. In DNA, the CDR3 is TGCGCCAGCAGCTTGGCGGGACTTACTAGCACAGATACGCAGTATTTT.

CDR3 DNA: TGTGCCAGCAGCGCAGCTACCCGTGGACAGGGTCGAGGCGAGAACACCGGGGAGCTGTTTTTT. Residues: CASSAATRGQGRGENTGELFF. This rearrangement joins TRBV9 to TRBJ2-2, with TRBD1 identical over 8 bases. Trimming took 3 bases from V and 1 from J; bases not matched to a gene: 20. Germline lookup yields CDR1 SGDLS and CDR2 YYNGEE. This CDR3 has 21 amino acids.

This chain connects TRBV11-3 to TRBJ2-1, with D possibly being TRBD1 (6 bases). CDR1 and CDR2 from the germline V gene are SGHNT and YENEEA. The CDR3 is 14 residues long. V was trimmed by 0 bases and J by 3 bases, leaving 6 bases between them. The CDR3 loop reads CASSLEDSYNEQFF. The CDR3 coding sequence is TGTGCCAGCAGCTTAGAGGACAGCTACAATGAGCAGTTCTTC.

This chain's CDR3 is CASSQTGTGEAFF. The CDR3 DNA sequence: TGTGCCAGCAGTCAAACCGGGACAGGAGAAGCTTTCTTT. The chain has TRBV11-2 and TRBJ1-1; 8 bases agree with TRBD1. The trim removed 6 bases at V and 8 bases at J, leaving 8 bases unmatched. In germline, CDR1 is SGHAT, CDR2 FQNNGV. The CDR3 totals 13 residues.

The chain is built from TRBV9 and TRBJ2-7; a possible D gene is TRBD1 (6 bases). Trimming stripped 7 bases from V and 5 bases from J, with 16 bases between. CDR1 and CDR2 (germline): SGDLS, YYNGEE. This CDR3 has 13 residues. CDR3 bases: TGTGCCAGCTCAACCGGGACATTCAACGAGCAGTACTTC. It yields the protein CASSTGTFNEQYF.

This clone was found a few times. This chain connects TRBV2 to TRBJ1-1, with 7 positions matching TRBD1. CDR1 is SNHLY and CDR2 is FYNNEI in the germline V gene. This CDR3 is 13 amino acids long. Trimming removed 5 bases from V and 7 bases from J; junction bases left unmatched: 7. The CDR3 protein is CASSQQGRSEAFF. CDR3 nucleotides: TGTGCCAGCAGTCAACAGGGGAGGAGTGAAGCTTTCTTT.

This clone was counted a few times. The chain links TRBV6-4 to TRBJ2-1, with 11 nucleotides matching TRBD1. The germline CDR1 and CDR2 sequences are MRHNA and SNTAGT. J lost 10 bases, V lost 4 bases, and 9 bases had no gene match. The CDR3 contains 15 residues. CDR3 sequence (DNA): TGTGCCAGCAGTGGGACAGGGGGCGACTCAAGCGAGCAGTTCTTC. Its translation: CASSGTGGDSSEQFF.

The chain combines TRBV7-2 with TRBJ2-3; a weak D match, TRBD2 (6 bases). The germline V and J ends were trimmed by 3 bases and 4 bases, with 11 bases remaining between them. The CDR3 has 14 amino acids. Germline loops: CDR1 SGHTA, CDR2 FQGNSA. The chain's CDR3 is CASSFRLDADTQYF. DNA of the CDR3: TGTGCCAGCAGCTTTCGACTAGATGCAGATACGCAGTATTTT.

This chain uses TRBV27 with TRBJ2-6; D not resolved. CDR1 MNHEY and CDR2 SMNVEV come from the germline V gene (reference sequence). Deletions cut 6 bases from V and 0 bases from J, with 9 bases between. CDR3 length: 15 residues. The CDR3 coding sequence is TGTGCCAGCAGCCTACTTAGCTCTGGGGCCAACGTCCTGACTTTC. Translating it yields CASSLLSSGANVLTF.

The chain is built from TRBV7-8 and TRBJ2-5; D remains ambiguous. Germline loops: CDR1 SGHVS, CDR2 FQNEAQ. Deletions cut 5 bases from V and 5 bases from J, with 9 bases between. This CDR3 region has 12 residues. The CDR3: CASSPHRETQYF. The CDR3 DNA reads TGTGCCAGCAGCCCCCATCGGGAGACCCAGTACTTC.

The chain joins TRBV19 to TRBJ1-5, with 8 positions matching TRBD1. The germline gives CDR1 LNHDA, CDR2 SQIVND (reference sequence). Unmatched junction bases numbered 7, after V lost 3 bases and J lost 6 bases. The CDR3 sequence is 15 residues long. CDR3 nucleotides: TGTGCCAGTAGTATCAGGACAGGGCTTGTTCAGCCCCAGCATTTT. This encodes CASSIRTGLVQPQHF.

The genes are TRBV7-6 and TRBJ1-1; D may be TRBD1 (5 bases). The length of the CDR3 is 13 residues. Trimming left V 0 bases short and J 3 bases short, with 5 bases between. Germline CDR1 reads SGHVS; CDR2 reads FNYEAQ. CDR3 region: CASSLAGDTEAFF. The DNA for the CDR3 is TGTGCCAGCAGCTTAGCAGGGGACACTGAAGCTTTCTTT.

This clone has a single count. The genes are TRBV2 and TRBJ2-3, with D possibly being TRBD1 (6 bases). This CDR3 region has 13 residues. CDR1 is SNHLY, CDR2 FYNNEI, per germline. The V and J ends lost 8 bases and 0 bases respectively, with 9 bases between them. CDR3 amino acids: CASEGQSTDTQYF. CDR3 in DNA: TGTGCCAGCGAAGGACAGAGCACAGATACGCAGTATTTT.

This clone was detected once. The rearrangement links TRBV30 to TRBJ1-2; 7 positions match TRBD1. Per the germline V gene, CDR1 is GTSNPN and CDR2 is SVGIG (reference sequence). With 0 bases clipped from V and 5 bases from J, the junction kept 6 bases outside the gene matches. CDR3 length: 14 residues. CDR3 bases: TGTGCCTGGAGTGTCGGGACAGCTTTTTATGGCTACACCTTC. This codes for CAWSVGTAFYGYTF. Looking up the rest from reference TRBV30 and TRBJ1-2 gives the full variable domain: SQTIHQWPATLVQPVGSPLSLECTVEGTSNPNLYWYRQAAGRGLQLLFYSVGIGQISSEVPQNLSASRPQDRQFILSSKKLLLSDSGFYLCAWSVGTAFYGYTFGSGTRLTVV.

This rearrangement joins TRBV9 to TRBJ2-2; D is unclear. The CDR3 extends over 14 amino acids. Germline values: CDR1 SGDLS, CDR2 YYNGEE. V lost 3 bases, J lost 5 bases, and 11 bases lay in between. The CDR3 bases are TGTGCCAGCAGCGATGAACACACAACCGGGGAGCTGTTTTTT. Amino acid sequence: CASSDEHTTGELFF.

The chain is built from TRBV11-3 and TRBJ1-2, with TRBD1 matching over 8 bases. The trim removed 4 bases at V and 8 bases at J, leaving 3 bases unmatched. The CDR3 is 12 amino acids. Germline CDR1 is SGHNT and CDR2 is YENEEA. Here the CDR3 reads CASSSGGRGYTF. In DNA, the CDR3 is TGTGCCAGCAGCTCAGGGGGCCGGGGCTACACCTTC.

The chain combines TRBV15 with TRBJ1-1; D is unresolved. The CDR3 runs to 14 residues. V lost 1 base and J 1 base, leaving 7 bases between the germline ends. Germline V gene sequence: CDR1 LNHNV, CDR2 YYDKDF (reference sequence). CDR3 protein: CATSRAAGNTEAFF. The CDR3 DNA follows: TGTGCCACCAGCAGAGCTGCGGGGAACACTGAAGCTTTCTTT.

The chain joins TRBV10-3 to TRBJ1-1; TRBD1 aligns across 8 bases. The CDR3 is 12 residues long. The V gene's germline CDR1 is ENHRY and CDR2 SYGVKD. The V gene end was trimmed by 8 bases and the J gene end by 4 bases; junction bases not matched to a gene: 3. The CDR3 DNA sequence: TGTGCCATCCGACAGGGGCTCACTGAAGCTTTCTTT. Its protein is CAIRQGLTEAFF.

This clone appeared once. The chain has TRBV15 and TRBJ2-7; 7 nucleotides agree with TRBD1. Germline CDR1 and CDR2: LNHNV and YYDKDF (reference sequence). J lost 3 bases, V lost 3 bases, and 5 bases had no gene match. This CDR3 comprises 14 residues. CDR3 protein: CATSSGTVNYEQYF. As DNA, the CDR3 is TGTGCCACCAGCAGCGGGACAGTTAACTACGAGCAGTACTTC.